These 28 T cell receptor beta chains were all obtained from the same sample, sequenced in a study of cytomegalovirus exposure and HLA in healthy donors. The PCR had 60 Vbeta and 13 Jbeta primers. Data came from immunoSEQ multiplex PCR; TCRdb stores just in-frame clones and leaves some out. The top ten clones hold about 1.5% of a sample with over 150,000 clones, 60% to 85% of them seen once. The sequenced material came from PBMCs. The source of these receptors is a woman aged 18-29 years in good health and CMV-seronegative.

The CDR3 nucleotides are TGTGCCAGCAGCCCGGACAGGGTCAACACCGGGGAGCTGTTTTTT. It translates to CASSPDRVNTGELFF. The chain employs TRBV7-6 and TRBJ2-2, with 8 bases identical to TRBD1. Germline CDR1 SGHVS, CDR2 FNYEAQ. V lost 5 bases and J lost 2; bases outside the gene matches: 4. CDR3 size: 15 residues. The full variable domain, completed using reference TRBV7-6 and TRBJ2-2, is GAGVSQSPRYKVTKRGQDVALRCDPISGHVSLYWYRQALGQGPEFLTYFNYEAQQDKSGLPNDRFSAERPEGSISTLTIQRTEQRDSAMYRCASSPDRVNTGELFFGEGSRLTVL.

This clone was observed once. The rearrangement links TRBV28 to TRBJ1-2; D not certain. This CDR3 is 12 amino acids long. Germline values: CDR1 MDHEN, CDR2 SYDVKM. V lost 2 bases and J lost 8, with 9 bases in between. In nucleotides, the CDR3 is TGTGCCAGCAGTTTAGGAGGGTACGGCTACACCTTC. Its translation: CASSLGGYGYTF.

The rearrangement links TRBV4-1 to TRBJ2-3; D possibly corresponds to TRBD2 (7 bases). The CDR3 has 16 residues. V was trimmed by 3 bases and J by 2 bases, leaving 15 bases between them. Germline V gene lookup returns CDR1 MGHRA and CDR2 YSYEKL. In DNA, the CDR3 is TGCGCCAGCAGCCAGTCGGGGGGCATAATCACAGATACGCAGTATTTT. Amino acids: CASSQSGGIITDTQYF.

The J gene is TRBJ2-7, the V gene TRBV6-6; TRBD2 agrees at 9 bases. CDR1 MNHNY and CDR2 SVGAGI come from the germline V gene (reference sequence). With V trimmed by 5 bases and J by 3 bases, 2 bases remained unmatched. The CDR3 consists of 13 residues. CDR3 loop: CASSIAGDYEQYF. CDR3 in DNA: TGTGCCAGCAGTATAGCGGGGGACTACGAGCAGTACTTC.

The V gene is TRBV5-1, the J gene TRBJ1-1; TRBD1 agrees at 10 bases. The CDR3 has 17 amino acids. Germline assignment: CDR1 SGHRS and CDR2 YFSETQ. The junction had 12 bases not matched to a gene; V was cut back by 0 bases and J by 7 bases. The CDR3 is CASSLVRTDRGLSEAFF. CDR3 coding DNA: TGCGCCAGCAGCTTGGTAAGGACGGACAGGGGGTTGAGTGAAGCTTTCTTT.

The rearrangement joins TRBV7-6 to TRBJ2-1; 8 bases agree with TRBD2. CDR3 length: 16 residues. J gave up 0 bases and V 6 bases, and 7 bases lay outside the gene matches. Per the germline V gene, CDR1 is SGHVS and CDR2 is FNYEAQ. DNA of the CDR3: TGTGCCAGCAGTCTACCCAGCGGGAGCTCCTACAATGAGCAGTTCTTC. Protein sequence: CASSLPSGSSYNEQFF.

CDR3 sequence: CASRQTGFYTF. The CDR3 bases are TGTGCCAGTCGGCAGACAGGATTCTACACCTTC. V usage is TRBV19 and J usage is TRBJ1-2; D is possibly TRBD1 (6 bases). In germline, CDR1 is LNHDA, CDR2 SQIVND (reference sequence). Trimming took off 8 bases at V and 10 bases at J, with 14 bases between the two ends. The CDR3 sequence is 11 residues long.

The chain employs TRBV7-9 and TRBJ2-1; 9 bases are shared with TRBD2. From germline, CDR1 is SEHNR and CDR2 FQNEAQ (reference sequence). The V and J ends lost 3 bases and 2 bases, in that order; junction bases with no gene match: 2. This CDR3 spans 15 amino acids. The CDR3 is CASSLSSGAYNEQFF. CDR3 nucleotide sequence: TGTGCCAGCAGCTTGTCTAGCGGGGCCTACAATGAGCAGTTCTTC.

V gene TRBV9 combines with J gene TRBJ1-3; D may be TRBD1 (5 bases). The CDR3 totals 16 residues. CDR1 and CDR2 (germline): SGDLS, YYNGEE. Trimming took 4 bases from V and 0 from J, leaving 14 bases between them. The CDR3 nucleotides are TGTGCCAGCAGCACCGGCGGGGGTTTCTCTGGAAACACCATATATTTT. As protein: CASSTGGGFSGNTIYF.

V gene TRBV4-1 combines with J gene TRBJ2-7; no firm D call. This CDR3 spans 13 amino acids. The V end was cut by 0 bases, the J end by 6 bases, with 9 bases between. The germline gives CDR1 MGHRA, CDR2 YSYEKL. The CDR3 here is CASSQEKAFEQYF. DNA for the CDR3: TGCGCCAGCAGCCAAGAAAAAGCGTTCGAGCAGTACTTC.

The chain recombines TRBV15 with TRBJ2-3; a weak D match, TRBD2 (6 bases). The germline V and J ends were trimmed by 0 bases and 0 bases, with 13 bases remaining between them. Per germline, CDR1 LNHNV and CDR2 YYDKDF (reference sequence). The length of the CDR3 is 17 residues. CDR3 residues: CATSRDTGLSSTDTQYF. The CDR3 DNA reads TGTGCCACCAGCAGAGACACGGGACTTTCTAGCACAGATACGCAGTATTTT.

The chain combines TRBV5-1 with TRBJ2-7; TRBD1 matches 7 bases. After removal of 2 bases from V and 6 bases from J, the junction contained 8 bases not matched to a gene. This CDR3 is built from 14 residues. Germline assignment: CDR1 SGHRS and CDR2 YFSETQ. This chain's CDR3 is CASSFRQGGGEQYF. CDR3 bases: TGCGCCAGCAGCTTTCGACAGGGTGGAGGCGAGCAGTACTTC.

CDR3 amino acids: CASSPRTGGANEQFF. The DNA for the CDR3 is TGTGCCAGCAGTCCCCGGACAGGGGGCGCGAATGAGCAGTTCTTC. J is TRBJ2-1 and V is TRBV6-5; TRBD1 aligns across 11 bases. The ends lost 5 bases at V and 7 bases at J; junction bases unmatched: 7. Germline values: CDR1 MNHEY, CDR2 SVGAGI. There are 15 residues in the CDR3.

V is TRBV19 and J is TRBJ1-5; D is uncertain. Germline V gene data show CDR1 as LNHDA and CDR2 as SQIVND (reference sequence). V shed 7 bases and J shed 6 bases, with 16 bases lying between them. This CDR3 is 14 amino acids long. The CDR3 sequence is CASTVTPAGQPQHF. The CDR3 nucleotides read TGTGCCAGTACCGTGACGCCCGCGGGTCAGCCCCAGCATTTT. Full variable domain (rest looked up from reference TRBV19 and TRBJ1-5): DGGITQSPKYLFRKEGQNVTLSCEQNLNHDAMYWYRQDPGQGLRLIYYSQIVNDFQKGDIAEGYSVSREKKESFPLTVTSAQKNPTAFYLCASTVTPAGQPQHFGDGTRLSIL.

This chain uses TRBV7-2 with TRBJ2-1, with D perhaps TRBD1 (5 bases). Trimming pared 4 bases from V and 6 bases from J, leaving 10 bases between. Per germline, CDR1 SGHTA and CDR2 FQGNSA. The CDR3 spans 13 residues. In DNA form, the CDR3 reads TGTGCCAGCAGCTGGGGCGTCAGCAATGAGCAGTTCTTC. Translated, it gives CASSWGVSNEQFF.

The J gene is TRBJ1-4, the V gene TRBV19, with a tentative D call TRBD1 (5 bases). Germline CDR1 LNHDA, CDR2 SQIVND (reference sequence). This CDR3 contains 14 residues. The V end was cut by 3 bases, the J end by 4 bases, with 9 bases between. CDR3 sequence reads: CASSMGPVNEKLFF. The CDR3 nucleotides are TGTGCCAGTAGTATGGGGCCAGTTAATGAAAAACTGTTTTTT.

This clone has at least ten counts. The V gene is TRBV5-1, the J gene TRBJ2-7, with 12 bases identical to TRBD2. Germline CDR1 reads SGHRS; CDR2 reads YFSETQ. The ends lost 3 bases at V and 4 bases at J; junction bases unmatched: 2. CDR3 length: 14 residues. CDR3 amino acids: CASSYGLAGYEQYF. Written as DNA, the CDR3 is TGCGCCAGCAGCTATGGACTAGCGGGGTACGAGCAGTACTTC.

The chain carries TRBV27 and TRBJ2-5, with D possibly matching TRBD2 (5 bases). Germline V gene lookup returns CDR1 MNHEY and CDR2 SMNVEV (reference sequence). The CDR3 contains 13 residues. Between the trimmed V and J ends, which lost 5 bases and 4 bases, there was a span of 11 bases. In nucleotides, the CDR3 is TGTGCCAGCAGTCTCCCTGGAGGAGAGACCCAGTACTTC. Translation gives CASSLPGGETQYF.

J is TRBJ2-3 and V is TRBV11-2; TRBD2 matches 9 bases. The trim removed 4 bases at V and 0 bases at J, leaving 8 bases unmatched. The CDR3 sequence is 17 residues long. Per the germline V gene, CDR1 is SGHAT and CDR2 is FQNNGV. The DNA for the CDR3 is TGTGCCAGCAGCTCTCGTAGCGGGGGAGACAGCACAGATACGCAGTATTTT. It is translated as CASSSRSGGDSTDTQYF.

This clone has just one count. V and J are TRBV28 and TRBJ1-5; no clear D gene. CDR3 length: 11 residues. Germline V lookup: CDR1 MDHEN, CDR2 SYDVKM. V was clipped by 10 bases and J by 2 bases, with 6 bases between them. The CDR3 bases are TGTGCCACCTCGGGCAATCAGCCCCAGCATTTT. Translation gives CATSGNQPQHF. The full variable domain, in which reference TRBV28 and TRBJ1-5 provide the parts outside the CDR3, is DVKVTQSSRYLVKRTGEKVFLECVQDMDHENMFWYRQDPGLGLRLIYFSYDVKMKEKGDIPEGYSVSREKKERFSLILESASTNQTSMYLCATSGNQPQHFGDGTRLSIL.

The genes are TRBV9 and TRBJ2-1; D is unclear. This CDR3 is built from 14 residues. Germline CDR1 reads SGDLS; CDR2 reads YYNGEE. The germline V and J ends were trimmed by 0 bases and 1 base, with 5 bases remaining between them. The CDR3 DNA is TGTGCCAGCAGCGTAGGCGGTTCCTACAATGAGCAGTTCTTC. Its translation is CASSVGGSYNEQFF.

V is TRBV19 and J is TRBJ1-2, with D possibly TRBD1 on 5 matching bases. Germline lookup yields CDR1 LNHDA and CDR2 SQIVND (reference sequence). V was pared by 7 bases and J by 7 bases, with 13 bases between. The CDR3 extends over 12 amino acids. The CDR3 sequence is CASTLGVSGYTF. CDR3 nucleotide sequence: TGTGCCAGTACCTTAGGGGTTTCTGGCTACACCTTC.

The CDR3 DNA sequence: TGTGCCAGCAGCGTAGGCGGGAGGGCCTACGAGCAGTACTTC. As protein: CASSVGGRAYEQYF. The chain links TRBV9 to TRBJ2-7; 9 bases match TRBD2. The length of the CDR3 is 14 residues. V lost 0 bases to trimming and J lost 2 bases; unmatched junction nucleotides: 0. Per the germline V gene, CDR1 is SGDLS and CDR2 is YYNGEE.

The CDR3 sequence: CASSVGEGGGEQYF. The CDR3, as DNA: TGTGCCAGCAGCGTAGGGGAAGGGGGGGGCGAGCAGTACTTC. The chain couples TRBV9 to TRBJ2-7, with D possibly matching TRBD2 (7 bases). Germline V gene data show CDR1 as SGDLS and CDR2 as YYNGEE. This CDR3 is 14 amino acids long. V lost 0 bases and J lost 6, with 13 bases in between.

The V call is TRBV19, the J call TRBJ2-2; possibly TRBD1 for D (6 bases). Trimming removed 4 bases at V and 4 bases at J, with 10 bases between. Germline V gives CDR1 LNHDA, CDR2 SQIVND (reference sequence). This CDR3 region has 14 residues. The CDR3 DNA sequence: TGTGCCAGTAGTAGACAGGAGAGCACCGGGGAGCTGTTTTTT. Translation: CASSRQESTGELFF. The complete variable domain, with remaining parts taken from reference TRBV19 and TRBJ2-2, reads DGGITQSPKYLFRKEGQNVTLSCEQNLNHDAMYWYRQDPGQGLRLIYYSQIVNDFQKGDIAEGYSVSREKKESFPLTVTSAQKNPTAFYLCASSRQESTGELFFGEGSRLTVL.

A few counts support this clone. CDR3 nucleotide sequence: TGTGCCAGCAGTATACAGGGGGCTATAACAGATACGCAGTATTTT. Its protein is CASSIQGAITDTQYF. The rearrangement uses TRBV2 and TRBJ2-3; 9 positions match TRBD1. The J segment lost 3 bases and the V segment lost 5 bases, leaving 6 bases of the junction unmatched. CDR1 SNHLY and CDR2 FYNNEI come from the germline V gene. The CDR3 length is 15 residues.

The chain couples TRBV2 to TRBJ2-7, with a tentative D call TRBD1 (5 bases). The ends were cut back, 3 bases at V and 1 base at J, with 7 bases in the middle. This CDR3 spans 13 amino acids. Germline CDR1 SNHLY, CDR2 FYNNEI. This CDR3 is CASSETASYEQYF. The CDR3, as DNA: TGTGCCAGCAGTGAGACAGCTTCCTACGAGCAGTACTTC.

The chain links TRBV7-3 to TRBJ1-2; TRBD1 matches at 8 bases. Losses at the gene ends were 5 bases for V and 8 bases for J; bases not matched to a gene: 13. The CDR3 loop spans 15 amino acids. Germline values: CDR1 SGHTA, CDR2 FQGTGA. CDR3 in amino acids: CASSPPLEDRAGYTF. Here the CDR3 DNA reads TGTGCCAGCAGCCCCCCCCTAGAGGACAGGGCGGGCTACACCTTC. Full variable domain (remainder filled in from reference TRBV7-3 and TRBJ1-2): GAGVSQTPSNKVTEKGKYVELRCDPISGHTALYWYRQSLGQGPEFLIYFQGTGAADDSGLPNDRFFAVRPEGSVSTLKIQRTERGDSAVYLCASSPPLEDRAGYTFGSGTRLTVV.